This is a list of T cell receptor beta chains from one sample in a study of cytomegalovirus exposure and HLA in healthy donors. Here immunoSEQ multiplex PCR was the method, and the copy in TCRdb shows in-frame clones only, minus some. The sample comprises roughly 170,000 clones, around 75% of which are singletons, and around 2.6% rests with the top ten. Sequencing used PBMCs. Source of these receptors: a female donor in good health and CMV-seronegative. The CDR3 runs from the conserved cysteine through the conserved F or W. Fields, in order: D gene, V gene, clone size, J gene, CDR3 DNA, CDR3 protein. D genes are given only for firm matches. For some rows the clone size is stated as once, few or many, or as a class when expanded; others skip it.

NA,TRBV11-2,few,TRBJ2-7,TGTGCCAGCAGCCAAATGTGGCAGATCTCCTACGAGCAGTACTTC,CASSQMWQISYEQYF
NA,TRBV25-1,NA,TRBJ2-3,TGTGCCAGCAGTCTTATCGACCCGAGGGCAGATACGCAGTATTTT,CASSLIDPRADTQYF
TRBD2,TRBV29-1,NA,TRBJ2-1,TGCAGCGGTGCGGGGGGGCCCTCCTACAATGAGCAGTTCTTC,CSGAGGPSYNEQFF
NA,TRBV18,NA,TRBJ1-1,TGTGCCAGCTCACCCGCGGGGGGTGAAGCTTTCTTT,CASSPAGGEAFF
TRBD1,TRBV7-2,NA,TRBJ1-2,TGTGCCAGCAGCCGGGGCAGGACAGGGGGCGAGGGCTACACCTTC,CASSRGRTGGEGYTF
NA,TRBV5-5,NA,TRBJ1-2,TGTGCCAGCAGCTTGGAGAGGGGGGGCTACACCTTC,CASSLERGGYTF
TRBD2,TRBV9,few,TRBJ2-2,TGTGCCAGCAGCGCCCGAGTAGCGGGGCTCGGCGGGGAGCTGTTTTTT,CASSARVAGLGGELFF
NA,TRBV5-1,few,TRBJ2-7,TGCGCCAGCAGTGGGTCAGGGGCGTACGAGCAGTACTTC,CASSGSGAYEQYF
TRBD1,TRBV7-2,NA,TRBJ2-1,TGTGCCAGCAGCGCAGACCGGGACAGCTCCTACAATGAGCAGTTCTTC,CASSADRDSSYNEQFF
NA,TRBV28,NA,TRBJ1-2,TGTGCCAGCCAGGAAGGGGCCAACTATGGCTACACCTTC,CASQEGANYGYTF